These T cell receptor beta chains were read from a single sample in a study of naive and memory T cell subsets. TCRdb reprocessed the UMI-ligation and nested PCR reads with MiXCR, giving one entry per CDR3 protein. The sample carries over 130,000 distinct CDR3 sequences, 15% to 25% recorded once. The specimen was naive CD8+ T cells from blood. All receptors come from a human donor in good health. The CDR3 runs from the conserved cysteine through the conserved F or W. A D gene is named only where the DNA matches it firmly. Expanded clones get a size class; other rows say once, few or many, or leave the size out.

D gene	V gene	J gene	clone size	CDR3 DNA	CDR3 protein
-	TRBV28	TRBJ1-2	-	TGTGCCAGCAGTTTATATGCTCTGAAGACAGACTATGGCTACACCTTC	CASSLYALKTDYGYTF
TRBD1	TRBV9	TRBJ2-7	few	TGTGCCAGCAGCGTAGAGGGACAGGTGGACGAGCAGTACTTC	CASSVEGQVDEQYF
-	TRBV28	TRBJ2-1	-	TGTGCCACCCACCGCGGGTTTTACAATGAGCAGTTCTTC	CATHRGFYNEQFF
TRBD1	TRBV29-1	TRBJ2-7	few	TGCAGCGTTGGGGGGACAGGGTTTATCGAGCAGTACTTC	CSVGGTGFIEQYF
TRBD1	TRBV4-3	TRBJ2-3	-	TGCGCCAGCAGCCAAGAGTGGGACAGGGTTGTCGCAGATACGCAGTATTTT	CASSQEWDRVVADTQYF
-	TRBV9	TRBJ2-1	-	TGTGCCAGCAGCGCCCAGGAGTACAATGAGCAGTTCTTC	CASSAQEYNEQFF
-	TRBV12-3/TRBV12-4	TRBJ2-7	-	TGTGCCAGCAGTTCCGCAGGCCCCTACGAGCAGTACTTC	CASSSAGPYEQYF
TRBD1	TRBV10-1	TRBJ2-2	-	TGCGCCAGCAGTGAGCGACAGGGGACTGGGGAGCTGTTTTTT	CASSERQGTGELFF
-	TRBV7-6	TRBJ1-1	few	TGTGCCAGCAGCCCGGGGGGTCCGAGCACTGAAGCTTTCTTT	CASSPGGPSTEAFF
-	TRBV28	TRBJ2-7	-	TGTGCCAGCAGTTTTGTGGGACATAACTACGAGCAGTACTTC	CASSFVGHNYEQYF
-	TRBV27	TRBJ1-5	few	TGTGCCAGCAGTTTCCAGGGGTTCGGTCAGCCCCAGCATTTT	CASSFQGFGQPQHF
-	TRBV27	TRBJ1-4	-	TGTGCCAGCAGCCGGGGGCTCACCAATGAAAAACTGTTTTTT	CASSRGLTNEKLFF
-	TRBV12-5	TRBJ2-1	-	TGTGCTAGTGGTTTGGCAGGGAATTACAATGAGCAGTTCTTC	CASGLAGNYNEQFF
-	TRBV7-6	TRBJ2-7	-	TGTGCCAGCAGCTTCGGCGGCAGCCACGCCTACGAGCAGTACTTC	CASSFGGSHAYEQYF
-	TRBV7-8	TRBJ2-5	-	TGTGCCAGCAGCACCCGAGGGCAGGACGCCCAAGAGACCCAGTACTTC	CASSTRGQDAQETQYF
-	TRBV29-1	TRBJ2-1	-	TGCAGCGCTGAGGGGGTTGAGAGATATAATGAGCAGTTCTTC	CSAEGVERYNEQFF
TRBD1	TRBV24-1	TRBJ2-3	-	TGTGCCACCAGTGATTGGACAGGGGAAGGGGAAGATACGCAGTATTTT	CATSDWTGEGEDTQYF
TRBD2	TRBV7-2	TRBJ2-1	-	TGTGCCAGCAGCGCGTCTAGCGGGTGGTACAATGAGCAGTTCTTC	CASSASSGWYNEQFF
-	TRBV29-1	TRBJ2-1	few	TGCAGCGCCCCCCGGGCTACCACCTACAATGAGCAGTTCTTC	CSAPRATTYNEQFF
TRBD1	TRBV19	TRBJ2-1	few	TGTGCCAGTAGTCCTGGGACAGGGCCCTACAATGAGCAGTTCTTC	CASSPGTGPYNEQFF
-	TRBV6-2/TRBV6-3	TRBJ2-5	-	TGTGCCAGCTTGAGGGGGGCGAGAGAGACCCAGTACTTC	CASLRGARETQYF
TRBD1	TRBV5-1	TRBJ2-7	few	TGCGCCAGCAGCCATGGACAGGGGATTTACGAGCAGTACTTC	CASSHGQGIYEQYF
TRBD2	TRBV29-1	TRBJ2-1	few	TGCAGCGGGGCCCTAGCGGGGGAATATTACAATGAGCAGTTCTTC	CSGALAGEYYNEQFF
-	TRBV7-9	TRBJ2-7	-	TGTGCCAGCAGCTCAGCTCCCAGGGCCTACGAGCAGTACTTC	CASSSAPRAYEQYF
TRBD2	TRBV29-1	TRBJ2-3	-	TGCAGCGTTGAAACTAGCGGGGACCCCACAGATACGCAGTATTTT	CSVETSGDPTDTQYF
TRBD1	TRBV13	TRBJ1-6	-	TGTGCCAGCAGCTCCGACAGGGGCGACAATTCACCCCTCCACTTT	CASSSDRGDNSPLHF
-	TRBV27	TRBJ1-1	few	TGTGCCAGCAGTTCTCACCCTAACACTGAAGCTTTCTTT	CASSSHPNTEAFF
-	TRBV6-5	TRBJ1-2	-	TGTGCCAGCAGTTACTCAGGACAGCTCTATGGCTACACCTTC	CASSYSGQLYGYTF
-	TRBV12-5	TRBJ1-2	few	TGTGCTAGTGGTTTGGATAAACCGGAGGGCTACACCTTC	CASGLDKPEGYTF
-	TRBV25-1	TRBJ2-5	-	TGTACCAGCAGTGACTTCCGAGAGACCCAGTACTTC	CTSSDFRETQYF
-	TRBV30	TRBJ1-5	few	TGTGCCTGGGGGACTGGGACTTTCAATCAGCCCCAGCATTTT	CAWGTGTFNQPQHF
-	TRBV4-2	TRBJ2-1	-	TGTGCCAGCAGCCAAGACGTACTGAACAATGAGCAGTTCTTC	CASSQDVLNNEQFF
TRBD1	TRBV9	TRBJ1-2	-	TGTGCCAGCAGCCTACCCGACAGGGGGGAAGGCGGCTACACCTTC	CASSLPDRGEGGYTF
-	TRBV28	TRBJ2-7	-	TGTGCCAGCAGCCCTCCACCCCAGATACTCTCCTACGAGCAGTACTTC	CASSPPPQILSYEQYF
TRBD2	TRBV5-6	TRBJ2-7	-	TGTGCCAGCAGCCCCGGGACTAGCGCAAATTCCTACGAGCAGTACTTC	CASSPGTSANSYEQYF
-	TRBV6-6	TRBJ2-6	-	TGTGCCAGCACCTTCTCAGTGGGAGACGGGGCTGGGGCCAACGTCCTGACTTTC	CASTFSVGDGAGANVLTF
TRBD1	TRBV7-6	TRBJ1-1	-	TGTGCCAGCAGCTTAGGGTTCGGGACAGAGAACACTGAAGCTTTCTTT	CASSLGFGTENTEAFF
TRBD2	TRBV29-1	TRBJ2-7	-	TGCAGCGCCTGGACTAGCGGGAACTACGAGCAGTACTTC	CSAWTSGNYEQYF
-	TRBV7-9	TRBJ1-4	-	TGTGCCAGCAGCTTAGTACAGACCGGCGAGGATGAAAAACTGTTTTTT	CASSLVQTGEDEKLFF
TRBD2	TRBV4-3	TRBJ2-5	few	TGCGCCAGCAGCCCCACCCCAGCGGGAGTCCCAGAGACCCAGTACTTC	CASSPTPAGVPETQYF
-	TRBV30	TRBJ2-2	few	TGTGCCTGGAGTGGGCACCGCCCCGGGGAGCTGTTTTTT	CAWSGHRPGELFF
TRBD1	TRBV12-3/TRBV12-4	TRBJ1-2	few	TGTGCCAGCAGTATCACAGGGGATCACTATGGCTACACCTTC	CASSITGDHYGYTF
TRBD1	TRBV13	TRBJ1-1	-	TGTGCCAGCAGCTCGGACAGGGGGGACACTGAAGCTTTCTTT	CASSSDRGDTEAFF
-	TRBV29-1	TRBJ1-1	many	TGCAGCGTTGAAGGGTTGGTGGGGGTTGCTGAAGCTTTCTTT	CSVEGLVGVAEAFF
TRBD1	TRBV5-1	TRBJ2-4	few	TGCGCCAGCAGCTTGGGACAGGGGAACATTCAGTACTTC	CASSLGQGNIQYF
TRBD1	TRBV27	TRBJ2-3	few	TGTGCCAGCAGTTCCCCCCAGGGGGGCACAGATACGCAGTATTTT	CASSSPQGGTDTQYF
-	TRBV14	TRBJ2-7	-	TGTGCCAGCAGCCAACTAGTGTACTTGGAGCAGTACTTC	CASSQLVYLEQYF
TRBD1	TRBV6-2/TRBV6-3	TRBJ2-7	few	TGTGCCAGTAAGTGGGACAGCACCTACGAGCAGTACTTC	CASKWDSTYEQYF
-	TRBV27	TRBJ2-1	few	TGTGCCAGCACGCCAAGCTCCTACAATGAGCAGTTCTTC	CASTPSSYNEQFF
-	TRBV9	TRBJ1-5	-	TGTGCCAGCAGCGTTACAGGAGACAATCAGCCCCAGCATTTT	CASSVTGDNQPQHF
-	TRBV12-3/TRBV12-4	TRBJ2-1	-	TGTGCCAGCAGTTTAGGGTCGGCGGGTTTGGATGAGCAGTTCTTC	CASSLGSAGLDEQFF
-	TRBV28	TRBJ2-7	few	TGTGCCAGCAGCCCATCCGGGACATATAGATTGTTAAACTCCTACGAGCAGTACTTC	CASSPSGTYRLLNSYEQYF
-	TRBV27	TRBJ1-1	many	TGTGCCAGCAGTTGGGCAACGAACACTGAAGCTTTCTTT	CASSWATNTEAFF
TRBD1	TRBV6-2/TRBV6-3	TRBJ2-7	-	TGCGCAAGCTGGGGACAGGGCCCCTACGAGCAGTACTTC	CASWGQGPYEQYF